What follows describes a single T cell receptor (beta chain). The data belong to a study of blood T cell repertoires in COVID-19. Study-level background: The United States, Italy and Spain supplied acute and convalescent COVID-19 samples. Sample material is recorded as cDNA or gDNA derived from T cells, B-cell-depleted T cells, or PBMCs.

Original processing notes: Researchers report that nucleated cell counts were estimated from reference gene primer amplification. Produced via immunoSEQ multiplex PCR; TCRdb's table is partial and in-frame only. V and J calls plus clone size are reproduced from that table; the DNA served to infer D and trimming. The table records some 210,000 clones, 84% of them present only once. Germline V gene sequence: CDR1 MDHEN, CDR2 SYDVKM. The CDR3 is 14 residues long. The ends lost 6 bases at V and 5 bases at J; junction bases unmatched: 8. The sequencing sample was made of peripheral blood. V gene TRBV28 combines with J gene TRBJ1-1; 8 positions agree with TRBD1. The clonotype comes from a woman in her forties or fifties with active or convalescent COVID-19. The CDR3 DNA sequence: TGTGCCAGCAGGACGACAGGGGTCAATACTGAAGCTTTCTTT. Translating it yields CASRTTGVNTEAFF.